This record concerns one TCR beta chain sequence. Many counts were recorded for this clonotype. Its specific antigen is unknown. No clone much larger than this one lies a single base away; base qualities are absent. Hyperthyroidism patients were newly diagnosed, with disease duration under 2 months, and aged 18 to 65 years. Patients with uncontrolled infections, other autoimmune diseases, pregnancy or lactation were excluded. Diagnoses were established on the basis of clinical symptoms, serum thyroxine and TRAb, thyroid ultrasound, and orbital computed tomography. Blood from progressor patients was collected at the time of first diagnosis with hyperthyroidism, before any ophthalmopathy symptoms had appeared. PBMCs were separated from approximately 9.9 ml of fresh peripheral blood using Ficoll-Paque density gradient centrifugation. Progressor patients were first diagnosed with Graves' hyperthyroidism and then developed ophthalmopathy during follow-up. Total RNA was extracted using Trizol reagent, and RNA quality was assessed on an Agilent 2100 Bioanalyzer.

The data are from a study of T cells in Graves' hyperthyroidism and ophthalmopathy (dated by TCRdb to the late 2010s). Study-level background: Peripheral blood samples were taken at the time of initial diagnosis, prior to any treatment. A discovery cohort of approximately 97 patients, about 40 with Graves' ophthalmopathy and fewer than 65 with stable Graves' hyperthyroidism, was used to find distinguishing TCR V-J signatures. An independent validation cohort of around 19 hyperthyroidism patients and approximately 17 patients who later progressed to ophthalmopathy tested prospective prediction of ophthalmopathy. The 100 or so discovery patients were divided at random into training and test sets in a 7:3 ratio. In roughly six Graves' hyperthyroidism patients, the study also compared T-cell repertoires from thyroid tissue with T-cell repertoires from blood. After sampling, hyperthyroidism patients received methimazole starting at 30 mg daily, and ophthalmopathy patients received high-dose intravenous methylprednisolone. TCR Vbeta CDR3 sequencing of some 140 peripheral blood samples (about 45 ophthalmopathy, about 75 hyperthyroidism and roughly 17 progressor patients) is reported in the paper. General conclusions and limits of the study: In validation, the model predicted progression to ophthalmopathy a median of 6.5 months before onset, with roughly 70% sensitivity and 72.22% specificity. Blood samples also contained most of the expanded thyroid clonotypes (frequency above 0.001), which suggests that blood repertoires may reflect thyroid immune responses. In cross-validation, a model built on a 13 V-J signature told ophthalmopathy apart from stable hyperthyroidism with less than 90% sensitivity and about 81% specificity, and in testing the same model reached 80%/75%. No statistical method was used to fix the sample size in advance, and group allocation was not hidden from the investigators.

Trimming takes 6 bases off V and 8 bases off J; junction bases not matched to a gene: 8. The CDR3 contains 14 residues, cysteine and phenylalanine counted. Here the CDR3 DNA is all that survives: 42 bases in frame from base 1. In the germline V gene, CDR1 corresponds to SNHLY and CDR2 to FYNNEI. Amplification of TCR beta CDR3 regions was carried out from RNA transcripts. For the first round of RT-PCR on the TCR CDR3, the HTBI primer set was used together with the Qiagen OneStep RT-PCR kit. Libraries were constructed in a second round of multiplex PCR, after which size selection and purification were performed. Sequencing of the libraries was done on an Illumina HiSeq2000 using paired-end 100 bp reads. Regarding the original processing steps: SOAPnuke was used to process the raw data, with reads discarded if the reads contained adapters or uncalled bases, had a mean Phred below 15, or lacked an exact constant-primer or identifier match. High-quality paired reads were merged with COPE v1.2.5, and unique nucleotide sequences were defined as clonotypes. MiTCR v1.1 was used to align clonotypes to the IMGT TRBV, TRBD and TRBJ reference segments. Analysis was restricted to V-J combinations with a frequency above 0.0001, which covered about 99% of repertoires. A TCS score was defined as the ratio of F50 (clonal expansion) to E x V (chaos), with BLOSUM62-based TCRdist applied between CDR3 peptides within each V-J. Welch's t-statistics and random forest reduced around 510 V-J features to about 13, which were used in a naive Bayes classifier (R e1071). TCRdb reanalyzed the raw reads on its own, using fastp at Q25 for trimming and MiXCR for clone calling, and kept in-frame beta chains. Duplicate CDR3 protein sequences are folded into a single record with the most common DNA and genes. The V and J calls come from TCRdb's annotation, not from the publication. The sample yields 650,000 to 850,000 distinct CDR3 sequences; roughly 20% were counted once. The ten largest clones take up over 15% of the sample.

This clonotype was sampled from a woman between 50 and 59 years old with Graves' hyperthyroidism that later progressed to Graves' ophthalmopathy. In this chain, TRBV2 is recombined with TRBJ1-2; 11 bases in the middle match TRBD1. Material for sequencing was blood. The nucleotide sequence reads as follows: TGTGCCAGCAGCCGCGGGACAGGGGGTGGGGGCTACACCTTC. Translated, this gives CASSRGTGGGGYTF.